This T cell receptor beta chain appears in the sequencing data of a study of cytomegalovirus exposure and HLA in healthy donors. Study overall: Counted in an early data release were about 85 million unique TCRs from HLA-typed donors. The study placed 80% to 90% of its 398 genotyped donors in the Caucasian-associated ancestry cluster.

Overall study results and limits: Presence/absence comparisons presumed near-even sequencing depth among donors.

Amplification used 60 Vbeta primers and 13 Jbeta primers. The method was immunoSEQ multiplex PCR; TCRdb's version includes in-frame clones alone and lacks a portion of them. This sample has fewer than 100,000 clones, with 60% to 85% found just once. Concerning this clone: The antigen remains undetermined.

Though nominally healthy at sampling, donors likely had unrecorded immune exposures. The clonotype originates from a man aged 60-69 years in good health and CMV-seropositive. Sequenced sample: PBMCs.

CDR3 amino acids: CASSAPGGTEAFF. In DNA form, the CDR3 reads TGTGCCAGCAGTGCCCCCGGGGGTACTGAAGCTTTCTTT. This chain connects TRBV7-9 to TRBJ1-1; a possible D gene is TRBD1 (5 bases). Germline CDR1 and CDR2: SEHNR and FQNEAQ (reference sequence). The CDR3 loop spans 13 amino acids. The V end lost 6 bases, the J end lost 5 bases, and 13 bases lay between the germline ends.